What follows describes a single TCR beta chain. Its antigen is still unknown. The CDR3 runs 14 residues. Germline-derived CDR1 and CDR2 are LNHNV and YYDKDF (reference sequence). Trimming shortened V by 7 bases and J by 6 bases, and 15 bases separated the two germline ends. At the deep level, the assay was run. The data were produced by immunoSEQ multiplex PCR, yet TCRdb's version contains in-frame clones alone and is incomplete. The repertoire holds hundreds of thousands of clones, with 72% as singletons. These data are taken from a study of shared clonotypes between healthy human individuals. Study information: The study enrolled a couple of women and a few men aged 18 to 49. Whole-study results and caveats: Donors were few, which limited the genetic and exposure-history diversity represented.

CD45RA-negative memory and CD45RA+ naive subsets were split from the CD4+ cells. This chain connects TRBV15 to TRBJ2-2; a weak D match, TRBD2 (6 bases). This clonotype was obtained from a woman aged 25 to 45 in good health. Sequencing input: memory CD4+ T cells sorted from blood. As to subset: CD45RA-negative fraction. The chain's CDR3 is CATKGGAVAGELFF. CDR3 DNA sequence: TGTGCCACCAAGGGCGGGGCCGTCGCCGGGGAGCTGTTTTTT.